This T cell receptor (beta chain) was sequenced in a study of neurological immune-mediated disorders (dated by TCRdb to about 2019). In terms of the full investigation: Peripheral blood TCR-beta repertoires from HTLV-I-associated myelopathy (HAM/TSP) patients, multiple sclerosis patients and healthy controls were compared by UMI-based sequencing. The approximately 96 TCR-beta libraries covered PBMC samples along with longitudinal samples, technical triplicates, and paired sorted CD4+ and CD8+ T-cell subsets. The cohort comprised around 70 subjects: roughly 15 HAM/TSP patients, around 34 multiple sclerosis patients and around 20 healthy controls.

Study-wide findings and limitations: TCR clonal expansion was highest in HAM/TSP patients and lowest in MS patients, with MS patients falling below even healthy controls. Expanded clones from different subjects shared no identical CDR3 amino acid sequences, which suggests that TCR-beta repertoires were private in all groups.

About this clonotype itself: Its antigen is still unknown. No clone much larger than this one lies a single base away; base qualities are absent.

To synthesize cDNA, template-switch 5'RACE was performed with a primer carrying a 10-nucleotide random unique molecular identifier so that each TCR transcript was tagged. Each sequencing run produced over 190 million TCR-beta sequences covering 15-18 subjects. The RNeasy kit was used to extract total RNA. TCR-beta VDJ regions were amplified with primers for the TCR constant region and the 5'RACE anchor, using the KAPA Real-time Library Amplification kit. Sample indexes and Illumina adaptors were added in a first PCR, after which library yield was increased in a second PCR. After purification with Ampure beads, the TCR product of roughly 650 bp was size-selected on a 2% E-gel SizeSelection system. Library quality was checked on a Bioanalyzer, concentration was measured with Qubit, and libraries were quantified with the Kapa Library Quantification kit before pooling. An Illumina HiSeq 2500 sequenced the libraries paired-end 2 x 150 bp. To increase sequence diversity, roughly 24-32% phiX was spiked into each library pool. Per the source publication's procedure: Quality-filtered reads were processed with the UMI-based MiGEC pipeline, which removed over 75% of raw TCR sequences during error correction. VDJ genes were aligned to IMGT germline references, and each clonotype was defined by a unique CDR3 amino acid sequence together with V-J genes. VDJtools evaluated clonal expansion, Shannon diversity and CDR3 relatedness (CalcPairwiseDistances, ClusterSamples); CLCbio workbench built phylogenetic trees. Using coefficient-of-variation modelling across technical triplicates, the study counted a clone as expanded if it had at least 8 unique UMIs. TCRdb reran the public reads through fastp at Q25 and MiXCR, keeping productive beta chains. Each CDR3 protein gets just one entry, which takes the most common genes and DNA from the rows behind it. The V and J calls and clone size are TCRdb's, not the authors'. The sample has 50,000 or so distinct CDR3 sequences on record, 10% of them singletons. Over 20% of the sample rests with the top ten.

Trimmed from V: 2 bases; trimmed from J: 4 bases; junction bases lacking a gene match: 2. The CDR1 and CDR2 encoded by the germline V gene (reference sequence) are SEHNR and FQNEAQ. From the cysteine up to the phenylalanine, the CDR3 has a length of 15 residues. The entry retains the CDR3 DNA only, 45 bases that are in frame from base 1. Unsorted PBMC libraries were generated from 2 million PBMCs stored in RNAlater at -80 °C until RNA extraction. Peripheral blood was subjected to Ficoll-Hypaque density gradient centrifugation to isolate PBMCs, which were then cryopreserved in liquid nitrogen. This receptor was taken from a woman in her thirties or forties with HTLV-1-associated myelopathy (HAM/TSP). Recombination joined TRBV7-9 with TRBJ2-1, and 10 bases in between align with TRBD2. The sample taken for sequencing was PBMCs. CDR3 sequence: CASSLTSGDYNEQFF. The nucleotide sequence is TGTGCCAGCAGCTTAACTAGCGGGGATTACAATGAGCAGTTCTTC.